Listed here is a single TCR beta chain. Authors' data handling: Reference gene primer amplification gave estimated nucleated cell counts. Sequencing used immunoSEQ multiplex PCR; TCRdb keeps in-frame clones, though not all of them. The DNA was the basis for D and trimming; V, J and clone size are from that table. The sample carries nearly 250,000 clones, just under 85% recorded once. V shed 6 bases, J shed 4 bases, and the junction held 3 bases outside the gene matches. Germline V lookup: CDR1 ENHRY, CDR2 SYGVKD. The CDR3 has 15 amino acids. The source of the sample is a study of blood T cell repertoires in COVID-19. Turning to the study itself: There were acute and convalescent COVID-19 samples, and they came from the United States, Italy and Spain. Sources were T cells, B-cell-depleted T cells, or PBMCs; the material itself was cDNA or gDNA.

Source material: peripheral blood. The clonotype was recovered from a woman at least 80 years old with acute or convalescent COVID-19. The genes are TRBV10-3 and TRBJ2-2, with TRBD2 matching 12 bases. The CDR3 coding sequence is TGTGCCATCAGAGAACTAGCGGGAGGCACCGGGGAGCTGTTTTTT. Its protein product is CAIRELAGGTGELFF.